The 16 T cell receptor beta chains presented below share a single source sample, sequenced in a study of regulatory T cells in long-lasting Graves disease. Indicated time point: newly diagnosed GD, antithyroid drugs for less than 3 months. Extracted RNA from PBMCs served as the source of the TCR library. In building TCR beta libraries, iRepertoire HTBI primers were used together with Arm-PCR of CDR3 regions. TCRdb called the multiplex PCR reads again in MiXCR, with one record for every CDR3 protein. The sample records approximately 350,000 distinct CDR3 sequences, roughly 10% being singletons. The sample was also reused in another study, on T cells in Graves' hyperthyroidism and ophthalmopathy.

Sequencing used peripheral blood mononuclear cells (PBMCs), obtained at new diagnosis, from a patient treated with antithyroid drugs. These receptors were taken from a woman younger than 30 with Graves disease.

This clonotype has ten or more counts. Relative to the germline gene, one junction end is altered; a read error may explain this. The chain has TRBV10-3 and TRBJ1-5, with D maybe TRBD1 (5 bases). This CDR3 has 14 residues. In germline, CDR1 is ENHRY, CDR2 SYGVKD. The chain's CDR3 is CAISESGDRQPQHF. The DNA for the CDR3 is TGTGCCATCAGCGAGTCGGGGGATAGGCAGCCCCAGCATTTT.

The chain couples TRBV27 to TRBJ2-2, with TRBD1 identical over 7 bases. The CDR3 runs to 12 residues. Looked up from germline, CDR1 is MNHEY and CDR2 is SMNVEV (reference sequence). With V trimmed by 6 bases and J by 9 bases, 4 bases remained unmatched. This CDR3 reads CASSRGSRELFF. CDR3 bases: TGTGCCAGCAGCAGGGGGTCCCGGGAGCTGTTTTTT.

This clonotype was seen many times. CDR3 bases: TGTGCCAGCAGTATTACTTTGGGCACAGATACGCAGTATTTT. This sequence encodes CASSITLGTDTQYF. The chain carries TRBV11-2 and TRBJ2-3; D not certain. V lost 6 bases to trimming and J lost 1 base, with 11 bases between them. The CDR3 extends over 14 amino acids. Germline V gene data show CDR1 as SGHAT and CDR2 as FQNNGV.

In this sample, this clonotype turned up many times. The chain couples TRBV6-5 to TRBJ1-5, with a tentative D call TRBD1 (5 bases). Germline CDR1 reads MNHEY; CDR2 reads SVGAGI. V was cut by 4 bases and J by 5 bases, with 18 bases left in between. The CDR3 is 16 amino acids. The CDR3 DNA reads TGTGCCAGCAGTTGGTCCGTTTGGGACGGACATCAGCCCCAGCATTTT. Amino acids: CASSWSVWDGHQPQHF.

In its sample, this clonotype was seen many times. In DNA, the CDR3 is TGTGCCAGCAGTGGGGAGTATGGCTACACCTTC. Its protein product is CASSGEYGYTF. The rearrangement uses TRBV2 and TRBJ1-2; D is unresolved. Per germline, CDR1 SNHLY and CDR2 FYNNEI. With 4 bases removed from V and 5 bases from J, the gap between germline ends came to 5 bases. The CDR3 runs to 11 residues.

This clonotype was counted ten times or more. The gene calls are TRBV7-3 and TRBJ2-2; D is perhaps TRBD1 or TRBD2 (5 bases each). V was cut by 1 base and J by 0 bases, with 9 bases left in between. CDR1 is SGHTA and CDR2 is FQGTGA in the germline V gene. The CDR3 is 16 residues long. CDR3 coding DNA: TGTGCCAGCAGCTTAAACGGGGCTTCGAACACCGGGGAGCTGTTTTTT. Protein sequence: CASSLNGASNTGELFF. The full variable domain, in which reference TRBV7-3 and TRBJ2-2 provide the parts outside the CDR3, is GAGVSQTPSNKVTEKGKYVELRCDPISGHTALYWYRQSLGQGPEFLIYFQGTGAADDSGLPNDRFFAVRPEGSVSTLKIQRTERGDSAVYLCASSLNGASNTGELFFGEGSRLTVL.

Ten or more counts support this clonotype. V and J are TRBV13 and TRBJ1-2, with unresolved D. The CDR3 is 12 residues long. Germline V gene data show CDR1 as PRHDT and CDR2 as FYEKMQ (reference sequence). The V and J ends lost 2 bases and 4 bases respectively, with 5 bases between them. The chain's CDR3 is CASSLWSYGYTF. The CDR3 coding sequence is TGTGCCAGCAGCTTATGGTCCTATGGCTACACCTTC.

This clonotype has a count of ten or more. The V and J genes are TRBV28 and TRBJ2-7, with D possibly matching TRBD2 (6 bases). This CDR3 comprises 16 residues. The germline gives CDR1 MDHEN, CDR2 SYDVKM. Trimming cost V 5 bases and J 0 bases, with 17 bases left between them. This CDR3 reads CASSRSGFDSSYEQYF. In DNA form, the CDR3 reads TGTGCCAGCAGTCGTAGCGGATTCGACAGCTCCTACGAGCAGTACTTC. Supplemented by reference TRBV28 and TRBJ2-7, the full variable domain reads DVKVTQSSRYLVKRTGEKVFLECVQDMDHENMFWYRQDPGLGLRLIYFSYDVKMKEKGDIPEGYSVSREKKERFSLILESASTNQTSMYLCASSRSGFDSSYEQYFGPGTRLTVT.

This clonotype was picked up many times. The chain has TRBV20-1 and TRBJ2-4; 11 bases fit TRBD2. Germline lookup yields CDR1 DFQATT and CDR2 SNEGSKA (reference sequence). The ends lost 4 bases at V and 0 bases at J; junction bases unmatched: 2. This CDR3 spans 15 amino acids. The CDR3 protein is CSAISGGEAKNIQYF. The CDR3 bases are TGCAGTGCTATTAGCGGGGGGGAAGCCAAAAACATTCAGTACTTC.

This rearrangement joins TRBV6-2 or TRBV6-3 to TRBJ1-5; maybe TRBD1 (5 bases). The CDR3 covers 15 residues. V was clipped by 8 bases and J by 3 bases, with 17 bases between them. The V gene's germline CDR1 is MNHEY and CDR2 SVGEGT. The CDR3 spells CASSRGRKINQPQHF. For the CDR3, the DNA is TGTGCCAGCTCCCGGGGCCGTAAGATCAATCAGCCCCAGCATTTT.

At least ten counts were recorded for this clonotype. The gene calls are TRBV20-1 and TRBJ1-6, with D maybe TRBD1 (6 bases). Germline-derived CDR1 and CDR2 are DFQATT and SNEGSKA (reference sequence). CDR3 length: 15 residues. Trimming took off 0 bases at V and 4 bases at J, with 10 bases between the two ends. CDR3 bases: TGCAGTGCTAGAGAGAGTGGGACATATAATTCACCCCTCCACTTT. It encodes CSARESGTYNSPLHF.

This clonotype was seen ten or more times. The rearrangement links TRBV2 to TRBJ2-4; a weak D match, TRBD1 (6 bases). Germline CDR1 and CDR2: SNHLY and FYNNEI. This CDR3 contains 14 residues. V lost 5 bases and J 9 bases, leaving 17 bases between the germline ends. The CDR3 reads CASSQQGIGTIQYF. The CDR3 region has the DNA TGTGCCAGCAGTCAACAGGGAATAGGTACCATTCAGTACTTC.

This clonotype was seen at least ten times. The chain carries TRBV7-2 and TRBJ2-7; D unresolved. In germline, CDR1 is SGHTA, CDR2 FQGNSA. V gave up 4 bases and J gave up 3 bases, with 10 bases separating them. This CDR3 contains 13 residues. In DNA form, the CDR3 reads TGTGCCAGCAGCTCCACCGACTTCTACGAGCAGTACTTC. Encoded protein: CASSSTDFYEQYF. The whole variable domain, filled in from reference TRBV7-2 and TRBJ2-7, reads GAGVSQSPSNKVTEKGKDVELRCDPISGHTALYWYRQSLGQGLEFLIYFQGNSAPDKSGLPSDRFSAERTGGSVSTLTIQRTQQEDSAVYLCASSSTDFYEQYFGPGTRLTVT.

This clonotype was counted ten times or more. The chain recombines TRBV20-1 with TRBJ2-2; the D is unclear. The CDR3 runs to 16 residues. With 1 base removed from V and 5 bases from J, the gap between germline ends came to 17 bases. Germline lookup yields CDR1 DFQATT and CDR2 SNEGSKA (reference sequence). CDR3 residues: CSARAWTDPGTGELFF. The CDR3 bases are TGCAGTGCTAGAGCATGGACCGACCCCGGGACCGGGGAGCTGTTTTTT.

The chain is built from TRBV7-9 and TRBJ2-1; D uncertain. Germline V gene data show CDR1 as SEHNR and CDR2 as FQNEAQ (reference sequence). The CDR3 consists of 13 residues. Deletions cut 7 bases from V and 9 bases from J, with 16 bases between. The DNA of the CDR3 is TGTGCCAGCAAGGCGCTAGGCGGTGGTGAGCAGTTCTTC. This gives the protein CASKALGGGEQFF.

The sample holds many counts of this clonotype. This chain joins TRBV19 and TRBJ1-4; 8 bases line up with TRBD1. Germline V gene sequence: CDR1 LNHDA, CDR2 SQIVND (reference sequence). The CDR3 contains 15 residues. V was pared by 3 bases and J by 4 bases, with 4 bases of the junction left unmatched. The CDR3 region is CASSIIGQGNEKLFF. In DNA form, the CDR3 reads TGTGCCAGTAGTATCATAGGACAGGGTAATGAAAAACTGTTTTTT.